Presented here are 3 T cell receptor beta chains from one specimen sequenced in a study of shared clonotypes between healthy human individuals. Profiled with immunoSEQ multiplex PCR; TCRdb holds only in-frame clones, not every one. The data contain some 1,600,000 clones, approximately 98% of them singletons. Sequencing used naive CD4+ T cells sorted from blood. Described subset: CD45RA+ positively selected. The receptors were gathered from a man aged 30-40 years in good health.

The rearrangement joins TRBV18 to TRBJ1-2; no clear D. In germline, CDR1 is KGHSH, CDR2 LQKENI. CDR3 length equals 13 residues. The V end lost 3 bases, the J end lost 8 bases, and 13 bases lay between the germline ends. CDR3 DNA: TGTGCCAGCTCACCCAGAGCCGGCGGCGGCTACACCTTC. This gives the protein CASSPRAGGGYTF. The entire variable domain, with the rest obtained from reference TRBV18 and TRBJ1-2, is as follows: NAGVMQNPRHLVRRRGQEARLRCSPMKGHSHVYWYRQLPEEGLKFMVYLQKENIIDESGMPKERFSAEFPKEGPSILRIQQVVRGDSAAYFCASSPRAGGGYTFGSGTRLTVV.

This clone was recorded only once. This chain links TRBV19 with TRBJ2-7; TRBD2 aligns across 12 bases. V gave up 5 bases and J gave up 2 bases; unmatched junction bases: 4. This CDR3 is built from 15 residues. Per the germline V gene, CDR1 is LNHDA and CDR2 is SQIVND (reference sequence). CDR3 loop: CASSYRLAGAYEQYF. As DNA, the CDR3 is TGTGCCAGTAGTTATAGACTAGCGGGAGCCTACGAGCAGTACTTC.

The chain is built from TRBV7-2 and TRBJ2-7, with unresolved D. The V end lost 4 bases, the J end lost 3 bases, and 10 bases lay between the germline ends. CDR3 length: 13 amino acids. Germline-derived CDR1 and CDR2 are SGHTA and FQGNSA. The CDR3 coding sequence is TGTGCCAGCAGCTCCCTTGGGGTCTACGAGCAGTACTTC. It codes for CASSSLGVYEQYF.